Here is one TCR beta chain with its context. There is no known antigen for this receptor. No base quality information exists; no much larger clone differs at one position. The sample belongs to a study of cytomegalovirus exposure and HLA in healthy donors (dated by TCRdb to about 2017). With respect to the entire study: An earlier analysis of several hundred of the donors reported about 290 Gb of sequence data and more than 90 million unique TCR beta sequences from 150 million to 200 million T cells. An early release that covered approximately 600 HLA-typed donors contained approximately 300 gigabases of sequencing data and 75 million to 100 million unique TCR sequences. Among the roughly 400 genotyped donors, approximately 82% belonged to the genetic ancestry cluster associated with self-reported Caucasian donors. The study aimed to test whether cataloging public T cell receptors could reveal signatures of past pathogen exposure. The study used immunosequencing to profile the T cell repertoires of 666 subjects and linked those repertoires to cytomegalovirus serostatus. Along with the roughly 610-subject first cohort, a separate validation cohort of some 130 different subjects was used. To predict cytomegalovirus infection status, the study brought together high-throughput TCR immunosequencing, statistical association of individual TCRs with disease status, and machine learning. A later analysis re-examined previously published TCR beta repertoires from more than 650 donors and added high-resolution HLA genotyping to investigate patterns of TCR occurrence. Rather than using new phenotypic data, the later analysis identified candidate immune exposures from TCR beta sequences and from how often those sequences occurred across donors. To decide whether each TCR beta V gene segment behaved as functional or pseudogenic, an earlier analysis of nearly 600 of the donors relied on high-throughput TCR beta sequencing. Donor age, sex, ethnicity and CMV serostatus were compiled alongside the repertoire data. A later genetic analysis used genome-wide SNP genotypes for about three fifths of the 666 donors, treating that subset as a discovery cohort. All discovery cohort repertoires had been generated on a single sequencing platform. HLA typing included class I and class II loci at four-digit resolution. Typing coverage varied by locus: roughly 620-640 donors for A, B, C, DRB1 and DQB1; roughly 500 for DQA1; about 590 for DPA1; 400 to 480 for DPB1. Five DR-DQ haplotypes were treated as single units for association and clustering because of strong linkage in the cohort. On average, around 240,000 unique TCR beta nucleotide sequences were sequenced per donor among a few hundred genotyped donors of the cohort, with around 19% of those sequences being non-productive.

Compared with germline, V lacks 3 bases and J lacks 5 bases; bases without a gene match: 7. The CDR3 measures 15 amino acids from cysteine to phenylalanine. Of all the DNA, just the CDR3 is kept, 45 bases in frame from base 1. Via the germline V gene (reference sequence), CDR1 is LNHDA and CDR2 SQIVND. In total, just over 650 healthy bone marrow donors made up the cohort. At the time of sampling, all cohort members were nominally healthy, though unrecorded immune exposures were likely present. The donor tested CMV seronegative, placing the donor among the 352 seronegative members of the cohort. A peripheral blood sample was collected from each donor, and TCR beta sequencing was performed on peripheral blood mononuclear cells. Genomic DNA was extracted from the blood cell samples with the Qiagen DNeasy Blood Extraction Kit. Overall study outcomes, separate from this receptor: Because counts were too low, roughly 18 rarely observed V segments, including chromosome 9 orphons, were left out of the earlier analysis of approximately 580 of the donors. Only TCR beta chains were sequenced in this cohort, and the absence of alpha or paired-chain data limited detectable features. A later analysis associated some 17,000 TCR beta sequences with specific HLA alleles at a false discovery rate of 0.05. Linkage disequilibrium might explain the correlated functional status among segregating V segments, but an unknown experimental factor could not be excluded. In a later analysis, several top co-occurrence clusters were reported to appear linked to parvovirus B19, influenza, CMV and Epstein-Barr virus. Compared with equally common non-associated chains, HLA-associated TCR beta chains in a later analysis were more clonally expanded and had lower generation probabilities. Most TCR sequences were seen in very few donors, while some public TCRs were found in many individuals. When HLA alleles, especially DR and DQ, strongly co-occurred, TCR associations were difficult to assign to individual alleles. Compared with the roughly 670-donor mean, donors in an Asian-associated ancestry cluster had fewer N-insertions in productive TCRs, according to a later genetic analysis. HLA typing was unavailable for some donors at each locus, so association tests used only the typed subset. It was suggested by the authors that the approach could potentially be generalized to other disease states and immunological phenotypes. According to a later analysis, most CMV-associated TCR beta chains appeared to be HLA-restricted, and the HLA associations seemed to be driven largely by CMV exposure. A later analysis found that TCR association rates varied across HLA loci, with DRB1 alleles showing the most associated TCRs and HLA-C alleles the fewest. In vitro tests confirmed that a few of the cytomegalovirus-associated TCR beta chains recognize cytomegalovirus antigens. A later genetic analysis associated a missense DCLRE1C variant with V-gene and J-gene trimming of TCR beta chains, and an independent cohort replicated the association. The presence/absence analyses assumed that sequencing depth was roughly uniform across donors, and that assumption may not be true. A total of about 150 TCR beta chains were listed by the study as associated with cytomegalovirus. A cluster of highly shared sequence variants was judged likely to represent a technical artifact of the sequencing pipeline. The 87-base-pair reads could not distinguish some IMGT-functional V segments, including TRBV6-2 and TRBV6-3, so those segments were excluded. The classifier was reported to diagnose cytomegalovirus status with high specificity and sensitivity in both the original and validation cohorts. For the cohort, immune exposure information was limited to CMV serostatus. A further reported finding was that TCR beta sequences accurately predicted the HLA-A and HLA-B alleles for most subjects in the first cohort. In an earlier analysis of about 600 of the donors, most TCR beta V segments appeared in productive rearrangements about 90% or about 30% of the time, broadly matching IMGT annotations.

Library method: the immunoSEQ multiplex PCR assay. A mixture of 60 forward primers for TCR Vbeta segments and 13 reverse primers for TCR Jbeta segments was used in the multiplex PCR. The CDR3 region of rearranged TCR beta genes was amplified from genomic DNA with a multiplex PCR assay. The amplified TCR beta libraries were sequenced on the Illumina HiSeq System as 87-base-pair reads. As for the authors' bioinformatics: In a later analysis, 77 million or so unique TCR beta chains were counted across the roughly 670 repertoires, and approximately 9.9 million of these chains were shared by at least two donors. Raw reads were error-corrected and collapsed into unique sequences by a nearest-neighbor algorithm in which closely related sequences were merged to remove PCR and sequencing errors. To assign V, D and J gene segments, CDR3 sequences were aligned to IMGT reference sequences. Each retained sequence needed at least a six-nucleotide match to both a V gene segment and a J gene segment. A rearrangement was called productive if the CDR3 had no stop codons and remained in frame with V and J, and every other rearrangement was called non-productive. Following IMGT convention, CDR3 was defined as the stretch from the second conserved V-encoded cysteine to the conserved J-encoded phenylalanine. The earlier analysis of a few hundred of the donors excluded sequences that lacked an unambiguous match to a single V gene segment. An earlier analysis of roughly 590 of the donors called V segments functional above 56.7% productive rearrangements and segregating when the between-donor standard deviation exceeded 5%. A statistical classification framework was developed to diagnose cytomegalovirus status using the catalog of TCR beta chain sequences. In a later analysis, TCR nucleotide sequences were compared against IMGT/GENE-DB human TR gene sequences so that V and J genes could be assigned. The TCRdist pipeline was used in a later analysis to assign CDR3 sequences and most-parsimonious VDJ recombination scenarios. In a later analysis, every TCR beta chain was defined by the combination of its CDR3 amino acid sequence and its V-gene family, and reads without a unique V-gene family were dropped. To address suspected cross-contamination and a sequencing artifact, a later analysis removed approximately 600 highly shared, low-generation-probability nucleotide sequences. In a later analysis, a clonal expansion index was calculated for each public chain from normalized within-repertoire ranks of inferred template counts. A later analysis computed generation probabilities with a VDJ recombination model fitted to out-of-frame rearrangements, and checked the results against IGoR. Hypergeometric tests were used in a later analysis to score TCR-TCR, TCR-HLA and TCR-CMV co-occurrence, with a repertoire-size bias correction applied to the TCR pairs. To estimate false discovery rates, a later analysis permuted the HLA or CMV assignments 20 times. In a later analysis, co-occurring TCRs were grouped using DBSCAN, with TCRdist sequence similarity added in when clustering inside HLA-allele-positive subsets. Repertoires with fewer than 30,000 or more than 120,000 public chains, plus five repertoires with anomalous nucleotide sharing, were excluded from co-occurrence clustering. TCRdb obtained this table from immuneACCESS and retained in-frame rearrangements with V and J assigned. These tables miss some clones; where compared with another copy, unresolved V genes account for less than half of the shortfall, and the remainder is unexplained. The V and J calls and the clone size are those of that table, but D and trimming were determined from the DNA. This sample lists about 190,000 clones; about 87% were detected once. About 1.2% of the sample is held by the ten biggest clonotypes.

This sequence originates from a man younger than 45 in good health and CMV-seronegative. Specimen: PBMCs. The chain was built from TRBV19 and TRBJ2-7; 10 bases in between match TRBD1. The bases are TGTGCCAGTAGTATCCGGGAGGGGACAGGGGACGAGCAGTACTTC. Its translation is CASSIREGTGDEQYF.